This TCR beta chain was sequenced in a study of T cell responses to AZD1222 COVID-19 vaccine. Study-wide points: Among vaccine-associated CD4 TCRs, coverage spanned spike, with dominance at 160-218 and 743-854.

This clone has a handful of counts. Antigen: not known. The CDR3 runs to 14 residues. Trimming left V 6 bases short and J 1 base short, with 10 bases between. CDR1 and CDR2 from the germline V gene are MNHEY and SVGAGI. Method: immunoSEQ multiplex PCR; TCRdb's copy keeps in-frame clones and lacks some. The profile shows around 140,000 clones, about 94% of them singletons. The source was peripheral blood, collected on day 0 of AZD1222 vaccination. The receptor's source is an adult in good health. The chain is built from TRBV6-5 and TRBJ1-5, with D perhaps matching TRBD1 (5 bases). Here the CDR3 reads CASRPDSSNQPQHF. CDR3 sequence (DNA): TGTGCCAGCAGACCTGACAGCAGCAATCAGCCCCAGCATTTT.